Listed below are T cell receptor beta chains from one sample, sequenced in a study of T cells in narcolepsy. Method: immunoSEQ multiplex PCR; TCRdb's copy keeps in-frame clones and lacks some. The table lists approximately 35,000 clones, less than 90% of them singletons. Sequencing was done on a sample of memory (CD45RA-) CD4+ T cells from blood. These receptors all stem from a human donor in good health. Both conserved end residues are part of each CDR3. The order of the fields is J gene, clone size, D gene, V gene, CDR3 DNA, CDR3 protein. D genes are given only for firm matches. Not every row has a clone size; where given, it reads once, few, many or a size class.

j_gene: TRBJ2-1; abundance: .; d_gene: .; v_gene: TRBV7-6; CDR3nt: TGTGCCAGCAGCTTAGAATGGCCAAATCGCCACAATGAGCAGTTCTTC; CDR3aa: CASSLEWPNRHNEQFF
j_gene: TRBJ1-1; abundance: .; d_gene: .; v_gene: TRBV7-3; CDR3nt: TGTGCCAGCAGCCCCTCCCCGAACACTGAAGCTTTCTTT; CDR3aa: CASSPSPNTEAFF
j_gene: TRBJ2-7; abundance: .; d_gene: .; v_gene: TRBV21-1; CDR3nt: TGTGCCAGCAGCAAAGAGACCAGGAGGGTCCTTTTCTACGAGCAGTACTTC; CDR3aa: CASSKETRRVLFYEQYF
j_gene: TRBJ2-1; abundance: .; d_gene: .; v_gene: TRBV4-2; CDR3nt: TGTGCCAGCAGCCAGGTGGCCCAGGCCTGGAATGAGCAGTTCTTC; CDR3aa: CASSQVAQAWNEQFF
j_gene: TRBJ2-2; abundance: .; d_gene: .; v_gene: TRBV9; CDR3nt: TGTGCCAGCAGCGTAGGGACGGCCACCGGGGAGCTGTTTTTT; CDR3aa: CASSVGTATGELFF
j_gene: TRBJ2-5; abundance: .; d_gene: .; v_gene: TRBV7-2; CDR3nt: TGTGCCAGCAGCTTAGGAGGAATCCAGTACTTC; CDR3aa: CASSLGGIQYF
j_gene: TRBJ2-3; abundance: .; d_gene: TRBD1; v_gene: TRBV30; CDR3nt: TGTGCCTGGACCACGGGACAGGGTCCCGATACGCAGTATTTT; CDR3aa: CAWTTGQGPDTQYF
j_gene: TRBJ1-5; abundance: .; d_gene: TRBD1; v_gene: TRBV18; CDR3nt: TGTGCCAGCTCAGGTTCGGGGACAGTCTCCCAAGCCCAGCATTTT; CDR3aa: CASSGSGTVSQAQHF
j_gene: TRBJ1-2; abundance: .; d_gene: .; v_gene: TRBV29-1; CDR3nt: TGCAGCGTTGAGTTGGGGGGCGGCTATGGCTACACCTTC; CDR3aa: CSVELGGGYGYTF
j_gene: TRBJ2-4; abundance: .; d_gene: .; v_gene: TRBV7-2; CDR3nt: TGTGCCAGCAGCTTAAAGGGTACCAAAAACATTCAGTACTTC; CDR3aa: CASSLKGTKNIQYF
j_gene: TRBJ2-1; abundance: .; d_gene: .; v_gene: TRBV7-9; CDR3nt: TGTGCCAGCAGCCCGCCGGACCGATACTACAATGAGCAGTTCTTC; CDR3aa: CASSPPDRYYNEQFF
j_gene: TRBJ1-2; abundance: .; d_gene: .; v_gene: TRBV7-8; CDR3nt: TGTGCCAGCAGCCGGGGACGGCAGGATGGCTACACCTTC; CDR3aa: CASSRGRQDGYTF
j_gene: TRBJ2-7; abundance: .; d_gene: TRBD1; v_gene: TRBV6-5; CDR3nt: TGTGCCAGCAGTTACTCCTTTAACAGGGGGCTCTACGAGCAGTACTTC; CDR3aa: CASSYSFNRGLYEQYF
j_gene: TRBJ1-5; abundance: .; d_gene: TRBD1; v_gene: TRBV7-9; CDR3nt: TGTGCCAGCAGCCCAGGGGGGTCTCAGCCCCAGCATTTT; CDR3aa: CASSPGGSQPQHF
j_gene: TRBJ1-1; abundance: .; d_gene: .; v_gene: TRBV6-6; CDR3nt: TGTGCCAGCAGTGAGGGACGAGCGGTCGCTGAAGCTTTCTTT; CDR3aa: CASSEGRAVAEAFF
j_gene: TRBJ2-1; abundance: .; d_gene: .; v_gene: TRBV5-1; CDR3nt: TGCGCCACCTCCGTAACTTGGGACTCCTCCTACAATGAGCAGTTCTTC; CDR3aa: CATSVTWDSSYNEQFF
j_gene: TRBJ2-2; abundance: .; d_gene: TRBD2; v_gene: TRBV5-1; CDR3nt: TGCGCCAGCAGCCCGACGGAGCGCGGGAGCATCGGCGGGGAGCTGTTTTTT; CDR3aa: CASSPTERGSIGGELFF
j_gene: TRBJ1-6; abundance: .; d_gene: TRBD1; v_gene: TRBV7-2; CDR3nt: TGTGCCAGCAGCCAAGCAGGGGGAATTCGTTCACCCCTCCACTTT; CDR3aa: CASSQAGGIRSPLHF
j_gene: TRBJ2-1; abundance: .; d_gene: TRBD2; v_gene: TRBV7-2; CDR3nt: TGTGCCAGCAGCTTATCCCCTCGGACTAGCGGGAATGAGCAGTTCTTC; CDR3aa: CASSLSPRTSGNEQFF
j_gene: TRBJ2-1; abundance: once; d_gene: TRBD1; v_gene: TRBV5-5; CDR3nt: TGTGCCAGCAGCTTGAATTTTGCCCGACAGGGGTCCCCAGGGGAGCAGTTCTTC; CDR3aa: CASSLNFARQGSPGEQFF
j_gene: TRBJ1-2; abundance: .; d_gene: TRBD1; v_gene: TRBV4-3; CDR3nt: TGCGCCAGCAGCCACCAAGGACAGGGGTCTTATGGCTACACCTTC; CDR3aa: CASSHQGQGSYGYTF
j_gene: TRBJ2-1; abundance: .; d_gene: TRBD2; v_gene: TRBV7-3; CDR3nt: TGTGCCAGCAGCTTAAGGAGCGGGGGGACCAACAATGAGCAGTTCTTC; CDR3aa: CASSLRSGGTNNEQFF
j_gene: TRBJ1-2; abundance: .; d_gene: .; v_gene: TRBV9; CDR3nt: TGTGCCAGCAGTCCCTCCAATCAGGGGTTATGGTATGGCTACACCTTC; CDR3aa: CASSPSNQGLWYGYTF
j_gene: TRBJ2-1; abundance: .; d_gene: .; v_gene: TRBV10-3; CDR3nt: TGTGCCATCAGTGAAGGGCGGACTCCCCTCCAGTTCTTC; CDR3aa: CAISEGRTPLQFF
j_gene: TRBJ1-5; abundance: .; d_gene: .; v_gene: TRBV6-5; CDR3nt: TGTGCCAGCAGTTACAGGGGAAGCCAGCCCCAGCATTTT; CDR3aa: CASSYRGSQPQHF
j_gene: TRBJ2-1; abundance: .; d_gene: .; v_gene: TRBV11-2; CDR3nt: TGTGCCAGCAGTTCGGATTGGGGCAATGAGCAGTTCTTC; CDR3aa: CASSSDWGNEQFF
j_gene: TRBJ2-1; abundance: .; d_gene: .; v_gene: TRBV6-6; CDR3nt: TGTGCCAGCGGATGGGGTGGGAATGAGCAGTTCTTC; CDR3aa: CASGWGGNEQFF
j_gene: TRBJ2-7; abundance: .; d_gene: TRBD1; v_gene: TRBV11-2; CDR3nt: TGTGCCAGCATCTCCCGGACAGGCGGTGGAGTCGAGCAGTACTTC; CDR3aa: CASISRTGGGVEQYF
j_gene: TRBJ2-5; abundance: .; d_gene: TRBD1; v_gene: TRBV18; CDR3nt: TGTGCCAGCTCACCAAGGACAGGGTATGGCCAAGAGACCCAGTACTTC; CDR3aa: CASSPRTGYGQETQYF
j_gene: TRBJ2-7; abundance: .; d_gene: .; v_gene: TRBV28; CDR3nt: TGTGCCAGCAGTTTGGACGGACTATCCTACGAGCAGTACTTC; CDR3aa: CASSLDGLSYEQYF
j_gene: TRBJ2-5; abundance: .; d_gene: TRBD2; v_gene: TRBV7-7; CDR3nt: TGTGCCAGCAGTCTCCAATACAGCGGGAGAGAGACCCAGTACTTC; CDR3aa: CASSLQYSGRETQYF
j_gene: TRBJ2-5; abundance: .; d_gene: .; v_gene: TRBV5-1; CDR3nt: TGCGCCAGCAAGATCGGGCCCTGGGAGACCCAGTACTTC; CDR3aa: CASKIGPWETQYF
j_gene: TRBJ1-2; abundance: .; d_gene: TRBD1; v_gene: TRBV28; CDR3nt: TGTGCCAGCACCAGACAGGGCGGCTATGGCTACACCTTC; CDR3aa: CASTRQGGYGYTF
j_gene: TRBJ1-4; abundance: .; d_gene: .; v_gene: TRBV9; CDR3nt: TGTGCCAGCAGCCCTGGGGGGCGGAGTGCAACTAATGAAAAACTGTTTTTT; CDR3aa: CASSPGGRSATNEKLFF